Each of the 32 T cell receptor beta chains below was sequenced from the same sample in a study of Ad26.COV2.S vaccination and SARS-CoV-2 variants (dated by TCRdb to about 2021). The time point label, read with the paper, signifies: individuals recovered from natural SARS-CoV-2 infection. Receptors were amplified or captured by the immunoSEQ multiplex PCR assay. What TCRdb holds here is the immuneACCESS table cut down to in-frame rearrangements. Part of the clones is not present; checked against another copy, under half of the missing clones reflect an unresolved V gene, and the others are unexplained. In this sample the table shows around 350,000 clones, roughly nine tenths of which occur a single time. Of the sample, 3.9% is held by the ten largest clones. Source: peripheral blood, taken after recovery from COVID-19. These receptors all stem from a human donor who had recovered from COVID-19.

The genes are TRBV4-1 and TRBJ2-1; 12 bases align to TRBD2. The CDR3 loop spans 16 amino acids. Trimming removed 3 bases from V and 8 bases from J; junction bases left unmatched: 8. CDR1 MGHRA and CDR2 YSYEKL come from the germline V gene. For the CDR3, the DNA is TGCGCCAGCAGCCAGGCGACTAGCGGGGGTTACGATGAGCAGTTCTTC. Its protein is CASSQATSGGYDEQFF.

The CDR3 DNA follows: TGCAGTGCTAGTGATACAGGGGTCGGGGAGACCCAGTACTTC. Its translation: CSASDTGVGETQYF. The V gene is TRBV20-1, the J gene TRBJ2-5, with TRBD1 matching 7 bases. The CDR3 extends over 14 amino acids. The germline V gene has CDR1 DFQATT and CDR2 SNEGSKA (reference sequence). The J segment lost 5 bases and the V segment lost 3 bases, leaving 9 bases of the junction unmatched.

Here the CDR3 reads CSVEATGVYGYTF. The DNA for the CDR3 is TGCAGCGTTGAAGCGACAGGGGTCTATGGCTACACCTTC. V is TRBV29-1 and J is TRBJ1-2; 8 bases align to TRBD1. The CDR3 has 13 amino acids. V dropped 1 base and J dropped 4; count of bases not matched to a gene: 2. Germline CDR1 is SQVTM and CDR2 is ANQGSEA.

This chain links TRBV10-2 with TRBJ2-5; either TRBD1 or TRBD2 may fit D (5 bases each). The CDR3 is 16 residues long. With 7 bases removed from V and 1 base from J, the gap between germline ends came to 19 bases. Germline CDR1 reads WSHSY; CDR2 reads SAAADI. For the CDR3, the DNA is TGCGCCAGCACCTCCTCCCCGGGACGGCCCCAAGAGACCCAGTACTTC. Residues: CASTSSPGRPQETQYF.

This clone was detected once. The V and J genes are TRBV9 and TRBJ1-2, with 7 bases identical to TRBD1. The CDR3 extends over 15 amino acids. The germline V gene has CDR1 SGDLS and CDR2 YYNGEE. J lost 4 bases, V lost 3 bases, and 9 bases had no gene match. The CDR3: CASSGPGQLIYGYTF. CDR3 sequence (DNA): TGTGCCAGCAGCGGACCGGGACAGCTTATCTATGGCTACACCTTC.

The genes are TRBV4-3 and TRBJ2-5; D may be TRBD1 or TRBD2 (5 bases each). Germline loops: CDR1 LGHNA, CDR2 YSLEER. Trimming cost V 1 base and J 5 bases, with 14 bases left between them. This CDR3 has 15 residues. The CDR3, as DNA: TGCGCCAGCAGCCAAGTGCCCGGGGACCCGGAGACCCAGTACTTC. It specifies CASSQVPGDPETQYF.

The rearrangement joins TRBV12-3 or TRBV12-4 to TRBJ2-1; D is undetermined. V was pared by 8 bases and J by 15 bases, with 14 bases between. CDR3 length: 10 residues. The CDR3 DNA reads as TGTGCCAGCTATCAGGCCCTGTGGTTCTTC. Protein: CASYQALWFF.

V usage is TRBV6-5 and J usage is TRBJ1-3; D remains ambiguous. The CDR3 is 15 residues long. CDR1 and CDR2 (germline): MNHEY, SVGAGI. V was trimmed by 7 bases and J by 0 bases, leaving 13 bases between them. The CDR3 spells CASTAAGNSGNTIYF. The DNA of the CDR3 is TGTGCCAGCACCGCGGCAGGCAACTCTGGAAACACCATATATTTT.

DNA for the CDR3: TGCGCCAGCAGTGAGTCTAATAACGGGACGGGGGGGCATAACTATGGCTACACCTTC. Protein sequence: CASSESNNGTGGHNYGYTF. The rearrangement uses TRBV10-1 and TRBJ1-2; D might be TRBD1 (6 bases). Germline V CDR1 and CDR2: WNHNN, SYGVQD (reference sequence). The V end was cut by 0 bases, the J end by 1 base, with 21 bases between. This CDR3 comprises 19 residues.

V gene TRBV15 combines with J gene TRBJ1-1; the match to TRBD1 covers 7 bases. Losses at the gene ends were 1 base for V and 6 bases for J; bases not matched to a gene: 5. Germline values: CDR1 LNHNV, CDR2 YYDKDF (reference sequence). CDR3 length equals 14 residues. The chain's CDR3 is CATSRATGVPEAFF. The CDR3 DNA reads TGTGCCACCAGCAGAGCCACAGGGGTTCCTGAAGCTTTCTTT.

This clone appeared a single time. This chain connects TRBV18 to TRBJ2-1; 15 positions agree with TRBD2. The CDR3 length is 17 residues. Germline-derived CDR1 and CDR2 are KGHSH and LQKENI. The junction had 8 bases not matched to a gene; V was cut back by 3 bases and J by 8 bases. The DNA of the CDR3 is TGTGCCAGCTCACCCCTGGGACTAGCGGGGGGCGGCGATGAGCAGTTCTTC. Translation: CASSPLGLAGGGDEQFF.

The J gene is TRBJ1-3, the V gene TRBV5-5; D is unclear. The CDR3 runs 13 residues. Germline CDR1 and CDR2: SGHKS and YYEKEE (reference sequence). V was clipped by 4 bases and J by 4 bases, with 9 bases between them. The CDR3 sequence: CASSAPAGNTIYF. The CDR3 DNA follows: TGTGCCAGCAGCGCCCCGGCCGGAAACACCATATATTTT.

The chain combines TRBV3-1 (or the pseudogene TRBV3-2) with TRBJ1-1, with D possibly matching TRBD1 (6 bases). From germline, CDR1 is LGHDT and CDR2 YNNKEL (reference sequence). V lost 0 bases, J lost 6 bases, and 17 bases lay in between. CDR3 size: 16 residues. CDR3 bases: TGTGCCAGCAGCCAAGAGGGGGCACCAACCCACCCTGAAGCTTTCTTT. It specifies CASSQEGAPTHPEAFF.

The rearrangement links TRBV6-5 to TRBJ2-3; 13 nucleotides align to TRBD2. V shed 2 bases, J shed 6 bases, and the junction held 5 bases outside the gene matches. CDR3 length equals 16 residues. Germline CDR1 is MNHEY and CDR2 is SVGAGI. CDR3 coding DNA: TGTGCCAGCAGTTACGAGACTAGCGGGGGGACCGATACGCAGTATTTT. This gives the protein CASSYETSGGTDTQYF.

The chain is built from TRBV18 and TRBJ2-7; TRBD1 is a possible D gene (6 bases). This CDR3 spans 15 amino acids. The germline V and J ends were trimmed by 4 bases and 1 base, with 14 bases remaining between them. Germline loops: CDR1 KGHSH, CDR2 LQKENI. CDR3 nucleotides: TGTGCCAGCTCACAAGACAGGCGAACATCCTACGAGCAGTACTTC. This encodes CASSQDRRTSYEQYF.

Written as DNA, the CDR3 is TGTGCCAGCAGTTTATCGGTGACAGGGTCGAATAGCAATCAGCCCCAGCATTTT. As protein: CASSLSVTGSNSNQPQHF. The chain links TRBV27 to TRBJ1-5; 7 nucleotides match TRBD1. There are 18 residues in the CDR3. V trimming: 0 bases; J trimming: 0 bases; junction bases outside the gene matches: 8. Per germline, CDR1 MNHEY and CDR2 SMNVEV (reference sequence).

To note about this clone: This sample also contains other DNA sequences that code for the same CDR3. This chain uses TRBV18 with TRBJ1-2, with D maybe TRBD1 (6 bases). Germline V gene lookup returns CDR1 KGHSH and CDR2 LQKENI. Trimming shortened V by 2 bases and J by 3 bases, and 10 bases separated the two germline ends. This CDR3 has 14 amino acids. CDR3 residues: CASSPSRGDYGYTF. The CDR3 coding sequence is TGTGCCAGCTCACCAAGCAGGGGTGACTATGGCTACACCTTC. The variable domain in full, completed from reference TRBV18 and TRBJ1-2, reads NAGVMQNPRHLVRRRGQEARLRCSPMKGHSHVYWYRQLPEEGLKFMVYLQKENIIDESGMPKERFSAEFPKEGPSILRIQQVVRGDSAAYFCASSPSRGDYGYTFGSGTRLTVV.

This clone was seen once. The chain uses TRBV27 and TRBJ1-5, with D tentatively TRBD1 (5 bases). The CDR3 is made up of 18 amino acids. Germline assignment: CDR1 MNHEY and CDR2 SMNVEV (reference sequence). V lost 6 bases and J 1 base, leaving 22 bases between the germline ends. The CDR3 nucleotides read TGTGCCAGCAGCGGGGGACTGATCTTGGGTGGAAGCAATCAGCCCCAGCATTTT. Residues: CASSGGLILGGSNQPQHF.

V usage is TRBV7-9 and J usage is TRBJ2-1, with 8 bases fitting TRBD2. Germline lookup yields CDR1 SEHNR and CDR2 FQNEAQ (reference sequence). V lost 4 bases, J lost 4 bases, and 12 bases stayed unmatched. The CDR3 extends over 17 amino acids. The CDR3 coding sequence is TGTGCCAGCAGCTCCCCGGCGAGCGGGGGCCGATACAATGAGCAGTTCTTC. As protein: CASSSPASGGRYNEQFF.

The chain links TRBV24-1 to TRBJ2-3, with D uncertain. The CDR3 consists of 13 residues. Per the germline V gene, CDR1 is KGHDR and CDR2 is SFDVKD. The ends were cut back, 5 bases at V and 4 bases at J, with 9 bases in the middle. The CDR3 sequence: CATSGQAPDTQYF. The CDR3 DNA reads TGTGCCACCAGTGGGCAGGCGCCAGATACGCAGTATTTT.

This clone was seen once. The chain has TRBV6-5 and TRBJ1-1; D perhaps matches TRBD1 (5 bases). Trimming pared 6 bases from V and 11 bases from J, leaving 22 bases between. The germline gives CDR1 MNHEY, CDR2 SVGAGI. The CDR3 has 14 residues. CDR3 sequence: CASRTNPGLEVAFF. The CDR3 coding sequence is TGTGCCAGCAGAACTAATCCGGGGCTGGAGGTGGCTTTCTTT.

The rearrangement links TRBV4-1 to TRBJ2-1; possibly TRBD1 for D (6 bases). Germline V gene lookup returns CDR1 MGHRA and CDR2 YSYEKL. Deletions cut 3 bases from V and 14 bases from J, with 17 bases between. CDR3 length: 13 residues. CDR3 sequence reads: CASSQHKSGTKFF. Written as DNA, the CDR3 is TGCGCCAGCAGCCAGCACAAATCCGGGACAAAGTTCTTC.

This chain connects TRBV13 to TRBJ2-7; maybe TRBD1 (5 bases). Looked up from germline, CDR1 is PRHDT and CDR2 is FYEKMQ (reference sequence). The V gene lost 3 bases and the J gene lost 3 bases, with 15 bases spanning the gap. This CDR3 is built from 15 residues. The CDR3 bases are TGTGCCAGCAGCTTGGACACCCTAGGGATCTACGAGCAGTACTTC. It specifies CASSLDTLGIYEQYF.

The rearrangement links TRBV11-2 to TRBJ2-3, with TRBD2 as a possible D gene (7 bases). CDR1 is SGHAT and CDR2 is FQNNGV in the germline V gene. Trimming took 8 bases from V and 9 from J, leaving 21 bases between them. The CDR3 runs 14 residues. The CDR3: CASELSQGRGTQYF. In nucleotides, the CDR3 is TGTGCCAGCGAACTATCCCAGGGGCGGGGGACGCAGTATTTT.

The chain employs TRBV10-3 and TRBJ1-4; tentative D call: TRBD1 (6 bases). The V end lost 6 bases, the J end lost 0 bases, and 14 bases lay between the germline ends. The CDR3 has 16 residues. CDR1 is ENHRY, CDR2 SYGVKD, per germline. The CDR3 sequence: CAIRQGFGATNEKLFF. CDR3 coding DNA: TGTGCCATCAGACAGGGATTCGGTGCAACTAATGAAAAACTGTTTTTT.

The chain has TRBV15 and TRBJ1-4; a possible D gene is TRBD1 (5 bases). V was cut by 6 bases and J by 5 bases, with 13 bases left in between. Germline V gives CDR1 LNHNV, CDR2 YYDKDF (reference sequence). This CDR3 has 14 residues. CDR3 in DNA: TGTGCCACCAGGTCTCCGACAGAAAATGAAAAACTGTTTTTT. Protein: CATRSPTENEKLFF.

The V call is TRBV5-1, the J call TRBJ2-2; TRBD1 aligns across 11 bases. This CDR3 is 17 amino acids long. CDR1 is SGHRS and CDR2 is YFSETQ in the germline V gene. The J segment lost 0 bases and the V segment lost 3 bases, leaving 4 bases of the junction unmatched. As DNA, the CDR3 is TGCGCCAGCAGCTCAGGGACAGGGGGTTCGAACACCGGGGAGCTGTTTTTT. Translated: CASSSGTGGSNTGELFF. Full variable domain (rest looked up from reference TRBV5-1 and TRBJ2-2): KAGVTQTPRYLIKTRGQQVTLSCSPISGHRSVSWYQQTPGQGLQFLFEYFSETQRNKGNFPGRFSGRQFSNSRSEMNVSTLELGDSALYLCASSSGTGGSNTGELFFGEGSRLTVL.

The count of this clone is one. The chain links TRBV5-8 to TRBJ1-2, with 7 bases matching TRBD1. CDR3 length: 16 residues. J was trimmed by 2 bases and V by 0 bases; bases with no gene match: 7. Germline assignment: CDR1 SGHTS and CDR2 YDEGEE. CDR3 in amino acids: CASSLVIGRGNYGYTF. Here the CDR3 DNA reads TGTGCCAGCAGCTTGGTTATCGGCAGGGGGAACTATGGCTACACCTTC. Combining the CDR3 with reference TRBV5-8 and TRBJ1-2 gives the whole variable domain EAGVTQSPTHLIKTRGQQATLRCSPISGHTSVYWYQQALGLGLQFLLWYDEGEERNRGNFPPRFSGRQFPNYSSELNVNALELEDSALYLCASSLVIGRGNYGYTFGSGTRLTVV.

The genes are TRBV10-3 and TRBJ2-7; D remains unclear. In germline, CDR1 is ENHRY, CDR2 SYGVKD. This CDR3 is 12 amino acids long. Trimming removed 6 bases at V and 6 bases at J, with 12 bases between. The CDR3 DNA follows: TGTGCCATCAGGGGTCGAACGGGCGAGCAGTACTTC. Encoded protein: CAIRGRTGEQYF.

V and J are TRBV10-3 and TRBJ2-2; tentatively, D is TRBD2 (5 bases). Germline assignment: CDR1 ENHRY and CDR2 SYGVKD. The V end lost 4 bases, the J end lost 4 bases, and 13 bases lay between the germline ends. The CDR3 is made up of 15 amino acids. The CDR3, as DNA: TGTGCCATCAGTGTAGCCGGACTTGGCACCGGGGAGCTGTTTTTT. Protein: CAISVAGLGTGELFF.

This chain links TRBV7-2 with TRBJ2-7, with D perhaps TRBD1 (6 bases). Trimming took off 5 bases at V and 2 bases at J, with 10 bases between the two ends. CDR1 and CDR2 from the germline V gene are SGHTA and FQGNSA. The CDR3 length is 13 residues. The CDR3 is CASSQGSAYEQYF. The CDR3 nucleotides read TGTGCCAGCAGCCAGGGGTCCGCCTACGAGCAGTACTTC.

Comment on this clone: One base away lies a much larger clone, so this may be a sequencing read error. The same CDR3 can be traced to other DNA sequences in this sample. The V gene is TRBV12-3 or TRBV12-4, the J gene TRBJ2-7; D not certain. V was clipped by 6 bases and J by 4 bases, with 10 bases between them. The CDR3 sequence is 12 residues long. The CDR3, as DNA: TGTGCCAGCAGCCCAAACAGTTACGAGCAGTACTTC. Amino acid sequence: CASSPNSYEQYF.